This T cell receptor (beta chain) was sequenced during a study of T cell responses to AZD1222 COVID-19 vaccine. The data were produced by immunoSEQ multiplex PCR, yet TCRdb's version contains in-frame clones alone and is incomplete. The sample lists approximately 91,000 clones; 85% to 95% were seen once. General study points: After the peak T cell response, and only then, were repertoires sampled. CD4 TCRs covered the whole spike, strongest at regions 160-218 and 743-854. Reports say nearly half of spike-specific TCRs go after unmutated variant regions.

This CDR3 has 12 amino acids. The V gene lost 7 bases and the J gene lost 2 bases, with 8 bases spanning the gap. CDR1 is LNHDA and CDR2 is SQIVND in the germline V gene (reference sequence). Concerning this clone itself: Antigen unknown.

Pooled together were second doses at about 4 or about 12 weeks. The input for sequencing was peripheral blood, taken 28 days after the second AZD1222 dose. The chain combines TRBV19 with TRBJ1-2, with a weak D call TRBD1 (5 bases). The sequence derives from an adult who received the AZD1222 COVID-19 vaccine. The CDR3 DNA is TGTGCCAGTAACCGGGACAACTATGGCTACACCTTC. It codes for CASNRDNYGYTF.